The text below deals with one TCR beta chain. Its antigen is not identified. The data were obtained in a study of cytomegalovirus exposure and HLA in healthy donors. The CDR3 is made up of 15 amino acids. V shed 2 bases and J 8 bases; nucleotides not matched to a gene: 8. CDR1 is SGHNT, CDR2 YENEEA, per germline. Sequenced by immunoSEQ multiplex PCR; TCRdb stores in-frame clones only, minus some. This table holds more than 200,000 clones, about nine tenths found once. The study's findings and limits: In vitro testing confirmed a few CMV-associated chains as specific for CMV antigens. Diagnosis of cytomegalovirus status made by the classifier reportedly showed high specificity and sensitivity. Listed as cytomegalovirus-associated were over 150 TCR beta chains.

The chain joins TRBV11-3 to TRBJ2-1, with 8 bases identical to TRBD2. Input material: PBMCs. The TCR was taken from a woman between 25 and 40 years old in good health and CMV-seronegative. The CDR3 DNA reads TGTGCCAGCAGCTTAAACAGCGGGAGACCCGATGAGCAGTTCTTC. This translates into CASSLNSGRPDEQFF. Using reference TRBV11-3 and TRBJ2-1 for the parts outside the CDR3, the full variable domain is EAGVVQSPRYKIIEKKQPVAFWCNPISGHNTLYWYLQNLGQGPELLIRYENEEAVDDSQLPKDRFSAERLKGVDSTLKIQPAELGDSAVYLCASSLNSGRPDEQFFGPGTRLTVL.